This TCR beta chain was sequenced during a study of shared clonotypes between healthy human individuals. Findings of the study overall: Estimated richness was generally greater in naive than memory subsets.

Clones were read by immunoSEQ multiplex PCR, and TCRdb kept only the in-frame ones, dropping some. The sample contains around 320,000 clones, around 90% of which appear only once. Germline V lookup: CDR1 LGHNA, CDR2 YNFKEQ. CDR3 length: 12 residues. The ends were cut back, 1 base at V and 6 bases at J, with 4 bases in the middle. Regarding this clone: The antigen is undetermined.

The sample consisted of memory CD8+ T cells sorted from blood. Subset described: CD45RO+ cells pooled with CCR7-negative TemRA cells. This receptor was obtained from a man aged 18 to 29 in good health. The chain carries TRBV4-2 and TRBJ1-5; no definite D call. Here the CDR3 reads CASSQGAQPQHF. CDR3 coding DNA: TGTGCCAGCAGCCAAGGTGCTCAGCCCCAGCATTTT.